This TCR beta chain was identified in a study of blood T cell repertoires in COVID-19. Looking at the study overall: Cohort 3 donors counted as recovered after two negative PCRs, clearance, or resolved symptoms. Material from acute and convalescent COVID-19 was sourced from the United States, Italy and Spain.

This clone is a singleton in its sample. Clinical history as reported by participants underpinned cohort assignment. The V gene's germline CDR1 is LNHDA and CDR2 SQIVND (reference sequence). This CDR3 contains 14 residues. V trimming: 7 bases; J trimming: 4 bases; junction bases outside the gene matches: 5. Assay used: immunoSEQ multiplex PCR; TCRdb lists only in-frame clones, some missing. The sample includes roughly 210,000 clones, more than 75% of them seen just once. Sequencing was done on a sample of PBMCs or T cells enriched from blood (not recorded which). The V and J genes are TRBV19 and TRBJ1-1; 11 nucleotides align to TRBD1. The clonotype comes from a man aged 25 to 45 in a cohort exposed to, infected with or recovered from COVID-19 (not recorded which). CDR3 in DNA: TGTGCCAGTACCCCGGACAGGGGGCTCACTGAAGCTTTCTTT. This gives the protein CASTPDRGLTEAFF.